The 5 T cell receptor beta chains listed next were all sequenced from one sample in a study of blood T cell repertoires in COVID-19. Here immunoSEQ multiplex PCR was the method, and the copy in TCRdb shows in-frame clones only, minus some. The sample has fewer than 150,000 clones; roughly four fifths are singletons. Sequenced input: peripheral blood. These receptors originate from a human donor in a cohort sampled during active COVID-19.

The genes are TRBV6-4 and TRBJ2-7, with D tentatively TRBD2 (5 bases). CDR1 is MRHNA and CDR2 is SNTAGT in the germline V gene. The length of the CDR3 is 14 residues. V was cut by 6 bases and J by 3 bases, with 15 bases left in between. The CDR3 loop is CASRSLRGSYEQYF. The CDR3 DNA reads TGTGCCAGCAGGTCTCTCCGGGGTAGCTACGAGCAGTACTTC.

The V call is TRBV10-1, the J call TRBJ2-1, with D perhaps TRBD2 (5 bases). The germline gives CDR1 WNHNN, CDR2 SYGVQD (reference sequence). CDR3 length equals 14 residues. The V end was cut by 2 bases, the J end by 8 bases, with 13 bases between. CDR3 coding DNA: TGCGCCAGCAGTGAGAATCGGGGTTTCGATGAGCAGTTCTTC. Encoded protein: CASSENRGFDEQFF.

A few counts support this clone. Written as DNA, the CDR3 is TGTGCCAGCAGCCGCGGGACCGGTATGGATACGCAGTATTTT. Its translation is CASSRGTGMDTQYF. The genes are TRBV5-6 and TRBJ2-3; a possible D gene is TRBD2 (6 bases). The CDR3 sequence is 14 residues long. The germline V gene has CDR1 SGHDT and CDR2 YYEEEE. The germline V and J ends were trimmed by 4 bases and 6 bases, with 15 bases remaining between them.

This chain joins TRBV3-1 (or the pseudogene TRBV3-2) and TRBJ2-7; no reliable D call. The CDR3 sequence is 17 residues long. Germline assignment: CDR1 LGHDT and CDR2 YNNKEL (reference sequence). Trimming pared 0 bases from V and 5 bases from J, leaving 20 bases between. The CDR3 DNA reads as TGTGCCAGCAGCCAAGACCCCGTGTTGATCGTAGAGGACGAGCAGTACTTC. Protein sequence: CASSQDPVLIVEDEQYF.

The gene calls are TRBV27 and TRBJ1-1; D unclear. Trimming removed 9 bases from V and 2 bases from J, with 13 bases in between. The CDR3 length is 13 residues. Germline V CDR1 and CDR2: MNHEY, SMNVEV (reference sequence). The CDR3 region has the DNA TGTGCCAGTATTAACTTAGCAAACACTGAAGCTTTCTTT. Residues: CASINLANTEAFF.